Reported below is one T cell receptor (beta chain). The data were obtained in a study of blood T cell repertoires in COVID-19. Study-wide background: Sites in the United States, Italy and Spain provided acute and convalescent COVID-19 samples. The cDNA or gDNA used as material had been derived from T cells, B-cell-depleted T cells, or PBMCs.

Per the authors' pipeline: Quantification of nucleated cells was approximated via reference gene primer amplification. Profiling relied on immunoSEQ multiplex PCR, and the TCRdb table lists in-frame clones only, not all of them. V, J and clone size were drawn from that table, and D and trimming were deduced from the DNA. The sample comprises about 210,000 clones, 84% of which are singletons, and 7.5% to 8% rests with the top ten. The CDR3 length is 12 residues. The germline gives CDR1 WNHNN, CDR2 SYGVQD (reference sequence). V lost 8 bases and J lost 3; bases outside the gene matches: 1. The source of this sequence is a woman aged 45-65 years with active or convalescent COVID-19. Sequencing input: peripheral blood. The chain links TRBV10-1 to TRBJ2-1; 7 positions agree with TRBD2. The CDR3 DNA sequence: TGCGCCAGCGGGGAGGGCTACAATGAGCAGTTCTTC. Protein sequence: CASGEGYNEQFF.